Only one count was recorded for the clone carrying this TCR beta chain. In the source study's methods: Counts of nucleated cells, estimated from reference gene primer amplification, were obtained. Assay used: immunoSEQ multiplex PCR; TCRdb lists only in-frame clones, some missing. V and J calls and clone size are given by that table; D and trimming were obtained from the DNA. Of 130,000 to 150,000 clones listed, almost 80% are singletons. The entry originates in a study of blood T cell repertoires in COVID-19. The V and J ends lost 4 bases and 1 base, in that order; junction bases with no gene match: 7. Germline V gene lookup returns CDR1 MNHEY and CDR2 SMNVEV (reference sequence). The CDR3 extends over 16 amino acids.

The sequence was obtained from a man between 50 and 59 years old with active or convalescent COVID-19. The chain recombines TRBV27 with TRBJ2-3; 8 bases map to TRBD2. The sample comprised peripheral blood. The CDR3: CASSWTSGSGTDTQYF. The CDR3 DNA reads as TGTGCCAGCAGTTGGACGAGCGGGAGTGGCACAGATACGCAGTATTTT.